This TCR beta chain was sequenced in a study of regulatory T cells in long-lasting Graves disease. Study-level findings and limits: Persistent disease preferred TRBV28, TRBJ1-2 and TRBJ2-5; new disease, TRBV20-1 and TRBJ2-1.

To note about this clonotype: As yet, its antigen is unknown.

V shed 7 bases and J shed 4 bases, with 16 bases lying between them. Germline V CDR1 and CDR2: MNHEY, SVGEGT. The CDR3 runs 14 residues. Through Arm-PCR of CDR3 regions and iRepertoire HTBI primers, TCR beta libraries were built. TCRdb reprocessed the multiplex PCR reads via MiXCR and lists one record per CDR3 protein. The repertoire holds hundreds of thousands of distinct CDR3 sequences, with approximately 23% as singletons. Time point given: persistent/refractory GD, antithyroid drugs over 5 years with positive TRAb. From PBMCs, RNA was extracted and then used to make the TCR library. The chain has TRBV6-2 or TRBV6-3 and TRBJ2-5; possibly TRBD2 for D (7 bases). The sequenced sample was peripheral blood mononuclear cells (PBMCs), obtained when the disease was refractory, from a patient treated with antithyroid drugs. The sequence was obtained from a female donor with Graves disease. The DNA for the CDR3 is TGTGCCAGCACCCAATCGGGGGGCAGAGAGACCCAGTACTTC. Its protein product is CASTQSGGRETQYF.